Listed below are T cell receptor beta chains from one sample, sequenced in a study of cytomegalovirus exposure and HLA in healthy donors. Sequencing was performed with immunoSEQ multiplex PCR; in TCRdb, only in-frame clones are kept and a portion is missing. The sample lists some 200,000 clones; around four fifths were seen once. Sample: PBMCs. The receptors were gathered from a woman aged 18-29 years in good health and CMV-seronegative. Both conserved end residues are part of each CDR3. D genes are given only for firm matches. Some rows mark clone size as missing; the rest say once, few, many or name a class of expanded clone.

d_call	v_call	clone_size	j_call	cdr3_nt	cdr3_aa
-	TRBV4-1	-	TRBJ2-2	TGCGCCAGCAGCCAAGGAATTTTAAGGAGGCTTAAGAACACCGGGGAGCTGTTTTTT	CASSQGILRRLKNTGELFF
-	TRBV4-1	-	TRBJ1-5	TGCGCCAGCAGCCAAGATCGGGGACAACAGCCCCAGCATTTT	CASSQDRGQQPQHF
TRBD2	TRBV2	-	TRBJ2-1	TGTGCCAGCAGTGAGGGGACTAGCGGAGATGAGCAGTTCTTC	CASSEGTSGDEQFF
-	TRBV7-2	-	TRBJ2-2	TGTGCCAGCAGCCCACCAGGTTCTAACACCGGGGAGCTGTTTTTT	CASSPPGSNTGELFF
-	TRBV2	-	TRBJ2-3	TGTGCCGCGGACCTGGACACTGCCACAGATACGCAGTATTTT	CAADLDTATDTQYF
-	TRBV2	-	TRBJ2-7	TGTGCCAGCAGTGGGGACTTGTACGAGCAGTACTTC	CASSGDLYEQYF
TRBD2	TRBV9	once	TRBJ2-2	TGTGCCAGCAGCGTGATTAGCGGGAGAGGAACCGGGGAGCTGTTTTTT	CASSVISGRGTGELFF
-	TRBV2	-	TRBJ2-2	TGTGCCAGCAGGGATGGCCGGGGCACCGGGGAGCTGTTTTTT	CASRDGRGTGELFF
-	TRBV5-6	-	TRBJ1-5	TGTGCCAGCAGCTTGAGGCGCAGGGGCAATCAGCCCCAGCATTTT	CASSLRRRGNQPQHF
TRBD2	TRBV19	once	TRBJ2-1	TGTGCCAGTAGTATAATGGCGGGAGACTTTGGTAGCCTCCCCTACAATGAGCAGTTCTTC	CASSIMAGDFGSLPYNEQFF
TRBD2	TRBV19	-	TRBJ2-3	TGTGCCAGTAGCCCCGACCTCATAGCGGGAGGAGGAGATACGCAGTATTTT	CASSPDLIAGGGDTQYF
-	TRBV6-5	-	TRBJ2-1	TGTGCCAGCAGCCACGGGGGAGGCGTCTACAATGAGCAGTTCTTC	CASSHGGGVYNEQFF
-	TRBV5-1	-	TRBJ2-3	TGCGCCAGCAGCTTGGTCCCCGGACGGGAGACGCAGTATTTT	CASSLVPGRETQYF
-	TRBV6-6	-	TRBJ1-1	TGTGCCAGCAGTTACGCGGAGCTGAACACTGAAGCTTTCTTT	CASSYAELNTEAFF
TRBD2	TRBV6-5	-	TRBJ2-1	TGTGCCAGCAGTTACTCGAAAGCGGGGGGGTTGAATGAGCAGTTCTTC	CASSYSKAGGLNEQFF
TRBD1	TRBV5-1	-	TRBJ1-2	TGCGCCAGCAGCTTGGTCGGACAGGCCGAGTGGGGCTACACCTTC	CASSLVGQAEWGYTF
TRBD2	TRBV9	-	TRBJ2-1	TGTGCCAGCAGCGTCTTTGAAGGTAGCGGGGGGGCCCTTAACCCCAATGAGCAGTTCTTC	CASSVFEGSGGALNPNEQFF
TRBD1	TRBV27	once	TRBJ2-2	TGTGCCAGCAGTCCCCGGACAGGGCGGATAATGAACACCGGGGAGCTGTTTTTT	CASSPRTGRIMNTGELFF
-	TRBV6-5	-	TRBJ1-1	TGTGCCAGCCAACGGTTATATGAAGCTTTCTTT	CASQRLYEAFF
TRBD1	TRBV9	-	TRBJ1-2	TGTGCCAGCGGGACAGCGACTAATAACTATGGCTACACCTTC	CASGTATNNYGYTF
TRBD2	TRBV13	-	TRBJ2-3	TGTGCCAGCATCCAGCCCGGGAGGGTGAGCACAGATACGCAGTATTTT	CASIQPGRVSTDTQYF